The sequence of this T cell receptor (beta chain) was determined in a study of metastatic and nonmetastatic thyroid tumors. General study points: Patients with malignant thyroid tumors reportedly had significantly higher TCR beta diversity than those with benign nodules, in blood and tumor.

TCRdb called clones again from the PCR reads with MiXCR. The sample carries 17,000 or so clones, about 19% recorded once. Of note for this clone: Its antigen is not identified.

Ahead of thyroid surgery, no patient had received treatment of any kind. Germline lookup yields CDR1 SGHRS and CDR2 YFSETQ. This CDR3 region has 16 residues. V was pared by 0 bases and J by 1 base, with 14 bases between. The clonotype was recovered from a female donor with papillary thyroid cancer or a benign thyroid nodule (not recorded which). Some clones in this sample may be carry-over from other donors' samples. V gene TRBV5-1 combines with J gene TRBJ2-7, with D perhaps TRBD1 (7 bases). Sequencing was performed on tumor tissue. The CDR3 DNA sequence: TGCGCCAGCAGCTTGGCCGGGGGACAGCTATCCTACGAGCAGTACTTC. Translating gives CASSLAGGQLSYEQYF.